Shown below are 20 T cell receptor beta chains from a single sample sequenced in a study of OX40 agonist ivuxolimab in advanced cancers. Libraries were prepared by immunoSEQ multiplex PCR; TCRdb keeps only in-frame clonotypes and omits some of them. The repertoire consists of about 83,000 clones, with under 95% occurring once and the leading ten covering 8.4%. This specimen consisted of CD4+ or CD8+ T cells sorted from blood, obtained in a trial of the OX40 agonist ivuxolimab. The receptors shown here come from an adult with an advanced solid tumor such as melanoma, head and neck, liver or kidney cancer.

This rearrangement joins TRBV2 to TRBJ2-3; 7 bases line up with TRBD2. V lost 6 bases to trimming and J lost 0 bases; unmatched junction nucleotides: 9. Per the germline V gene, CDR1 is SNHLY and CDR2 is FYNNEI. The CDR3 runs to 16 residues. This CDR3 is CASSQLGLSSTDTQYF. The CDR3 region has the DNA TGTGCCAGCAGCCAACTGGGACTATCCAGCACAGATACGCAGTATTTT.

Only one count was recorded for this clone. V usage is TRBV29-1 and J usage is TRBJ1-4; D unresolved. Germline CDR1 SQVTM, CDR2 ANQGSEA. The CDR3 has 14 amino acids. V lost 5 bases and J lost 5, with 15 bases in between. CDR3 amino acids: CSVRRVGKNEKLFF. The CDR3 nucleotides are TGCAGCGTTCGTAGGGTGGGCAAAAATGAAAAACTGTTTTTT.

This clone was seen a handful of times. J is TRBJ1-2 and V is TRBV27; D gene uncertain. CDR1 MNHEY and CDR2 SMNVEV come from the germline V gene (reference sequence). V was shortened by 0 bases and J by 6 bases, with 17 bases between the two germline ends. The CDR3 covers 16 residues. CDR3 DNA sequence: TGTGCCAGCAGTTTATCCACAGTTTGGGGTTGGCATGGCTACACCTTC. It is translated as CASSLSTVWGWHGYTF.

The V and J genes are TRBV5-1 and TRBJ1-5; D is perhaps TRBD1 (6 bases). Germline CDR1 SGHRS, CDR2 YFSETQ. V was shortened by 0 bases and J by 5 bases, with 6 bases between the two germline ends. The CDR3 has 13 residues. CDR3 in amino acids: CASSLGGHQPQHF. CDR3 DNA: TGCGCCAGCAGCTTGGGGGGGCATCAGCCCCAGCATTTT.

On this clone itself: The sample carries other DNA sequences with the same CDR3. The chain couples TRBV9 to TRBJ2-3, with TRBD2 matching over 7 bases. Germline CDR1 SGDLS, CDR2 YYNGEE. The CDR3 length is 13 residues. The V segment lost 2 bases and the J segment 4 bases; nucleotides outside the gene matches: 1. The chain's CDR3 is CASSVGGADTQYF. CDR3 in DNA: TGTGCCAGCAGCGTTGGGGGGGCAGATACGCAGTATTTT.

This clone came up once. This chain links TRBV2 with TRBJ2-3; the D gene is possibly TRBD2 (5 bases). Trimming took 4 bases from V and 3 from J, leaving 11 bases between them. Germline V gene data show CDR1 as SNHLY and CDR2 as FYNNEI. The CDR3 totals 14 residues. Here the CDR3 reads CASSVAILTDTQYF. The CDR3 DNA reads TGTGCCAGCAGTGTAGCGATTCTTACAGATACGCAGTATTTT. The full variable domain, completed using reference TRBV2 and TRBJ2-3, is EPEVTQTPSHQVTQMGQEVILRCVPISNHLYFYWYRQILGQKVEFLVSFYNNEISEKSEIFDDQFSVERPDGSNFTLKIRSTKLEDSAMYFCASSVAILTDTQYFGPGTRLTVL.

The V and J genes are TRBV27 and TRBJ2-3; TRBD1 matches at 9 bases. This CDR3 is built from 15 residues. V shed 5 bases, J shed 2 bases, and the junction held 5 bases outside the gene matches. Germline V CDR1 and CDR2: MNHEY, SMNVEV (reference sequence). CDR3 loop: CASSLTGGLTDTQYF. DNA of the CDR3: TGTGCCAGCAGTCTGACAGGGGGTCTCACAGATACGCAGTATTTT.

This chain joins TRBV15 and TRBJ1-6; 8 bases map to TRBD1. CDR1 and CDR2 from the germline V gene are LNHNV and YYDKDF (reference sequence). J gave up 7 bases and V 0 bases, and 5 bases lay outside the gene matches. This CDR3 is 16 amino acids long. In DNA, the CDR3 is TGTGCCACCAGCAGAGATCCGACAGGGGCCAATTCACCCCTCCACTTT. It specifies CATSRDPTGANSPLHF.

This chain uses TRBV6-6 with TRBJ1-6, with 9 bases lining up with TRBD1. Germline V gives CDR1 MNHNY, CDR2 SVGAGI (reference sequence). The V segment lost 7 bases and the J segment 8 bases; nucleotides outside the gene matches: 9. The CDR3 covers 15 residues. This CDR3 reads CASTLRDRAHSPLHF. The DNA for the CDR3 is TGTGCCAGCACCTTACGGGACAGGGCTCATTCACCCCTCCACTTT.

The J gene is TRBJ2-3, the V gene TRBV7-9; TRBD2 matches at 10 bases. Per the germline V gene, CDR1 is SEHNR and CDR2 is FQNEAQ (reference sequence). Losses at the gene ends were 4 bases for V and 1 base for J; bases not matched to a gene: 8. This CDR3 spans 17 amino acids. The CDR3 protein is CASSSASGGLRTDTQYF. CDR3 nucleotides: TGTGCCAGCAGCTCGGCTAGCGGGGGTTTACGCACAGATACGCAGTATTTT.

This chain links TRBV15 with TRBJ1-1; 7 bases agree with TRBD1. Trimming cost V 3 bases and J 7 bases; bases outside gene matches: 2. The CDR3 length is 12 residues. Germline-derived CDR1 and CDR2 are LNHNV and YYDKDF (reference sequence). CDR3 loop: CATSSQGGEAFF. CDR3 bases: TGTGCCACCAGCAGCCAGGGGGGTGAAGCTTTCTTT.

The chain recombines TRBV28 with TRBJ2-1, with 13 nucleotides matching TRBD2. The ends lost 4 bases at V and 0 bases at J; junction bases unmatched: 12. CDR3 length: 20 residues. In germline, CDR1 is MDHEN, CDR2 SYDVKM. Here the CDR3 reads CASSSFKLAGGPRSYNEQFF. CDR3 sequence (DNA): TGTGCCAGCAGTTCGTTCAAACTAGCGGGAGGGCCTCGCTCCTACAATGAGCAGTTCTTC.

J is TRBJ2-4 and V is TRBV15; 9 bases fit TRBD1. J gave up 3 bases and V 0 bases, and 3 bases lay outside the gene matches. Per germline, CDR1 LNHNV and CDR2 YYDKDF (reference sequence). The CDR3 spans 16 residues. CDR3 in amino acids: CATSREGQGDKNIQYF. DNA of the CDR3: TGTGCCACCAGCAGAGAGGGACAGGGCGACAAAAACATTCAGTACTTC.

This rearrangement joins TRBV10-3 to TRBJ2-1; 11 positions agree with TRBD2. Germline CDR1 ENHRY, CDR2 SYGVKD. Trimming cost V 2 bases and J 3 bases; bases outside gene matches: 0. The CDR3 is made up of 15 amino acids. CDR3 sequence (DNA): TGTGCCATCAGTGAGACTAGCGGGAGCTACAATGAGCAGTTCTTC. Translation gives CAISETSGSYNEQFF.

The J gene is TRBJ2-7, the V gene TRBV6-5; D unresolved. Trimming stripped 5 bases from V and 6 bases from J, with 17 bases between. CDR1 is MNHEY, CDR2 SVGAGI, per germline. This CDR3 contains 14 residues. CDR3 nucleotide sequence: TGTGCCAGCAGTCAGACCTCTCGGGTCCGCGAGCAGTACTTC. It codes for CASSQTSRVREQYF.

This sequence joins TRBV13 and TRBJ2-2; D gene ambiguous. Trimming stripped 5 bases from V and 0 bases from J, with 4 bases between. The CDR3 is 13 amino acids. Germline V gives CDR1 PRHDT, CDR2 FYEKMQ (reference sequence). The CDR3 region has the DNA TGTGCCAGCAGCCCCGCGAACACCGGGGAGCTGTTTTTT. Protein product: CASSPANTGELFF.

The chain uses TRBV11-3 and TRBJ2-1; D is possibly TRBD1 (6 bases). The CDR3 is made up of 14 amino acids. In germline, CDR1 is SGHNT, CDR2 YENEEA. Deletions cut 6 bases from V and 8 bases from J, with 17 bases between. CDR3 region: CASRTGLPRDEQFF. The CDR3 DNA sequence: TGTGCCAGCAGGACAGGCCTCCCAAGGGATGAGCAGTTCTTC.

The chain joins TRBV15 to TRBJ2-3; D unresolved. The V and J ends lost 0 bases and 0 bases respectively, with 10 bases between them. From germline, CDR1 is LNHNV and CDR2 YYDKDF (reference sequence). This CDR3 has 16 amino acids. CDR3: CATSRDSQVSTDTQYF. The CDR3 DNA reads as TGTGCCACCAGCAGAGATTCGCAGGTTAGCACAGATACGCAGTATTTT.

The genes are TRBV30 and TRBJ1-5, with TRBD1 matching 9 bases. The J segment lost 5 bases and the V segment lost 0 bases, leaving 5 bases of the junction unmatched. This CDR3 is 15 amino acids long. The germline V gene encodes CDR1 GTSNPN and CDR2 SVGIG (reference sequence). CDR3 in amino acids: CAWSVQGQGHQPQHF. CDR3 coding DNA: TGTGCCTGGAGTGTACAGGGACAGGGCCATCAGCCCCAGCATTTT.

The rearrangement links TRBV28 to TRBJ2-7, with TRBD2 matching 8 bases. The CDR3 totals 14 residues. Looked up from germline, CDR1 is MDHEN and CDR2 is SYDVKM. V dropped 6 bases and J dropped 6; count of bases not matched to a gene: 10. This chain's CDR3 is CASSRGGRGGEQYF. DNA of the CDR3: TGTGCCAGCAGCCGCGGGGGGCGTGGGGGCGAGCAGTACTTC.